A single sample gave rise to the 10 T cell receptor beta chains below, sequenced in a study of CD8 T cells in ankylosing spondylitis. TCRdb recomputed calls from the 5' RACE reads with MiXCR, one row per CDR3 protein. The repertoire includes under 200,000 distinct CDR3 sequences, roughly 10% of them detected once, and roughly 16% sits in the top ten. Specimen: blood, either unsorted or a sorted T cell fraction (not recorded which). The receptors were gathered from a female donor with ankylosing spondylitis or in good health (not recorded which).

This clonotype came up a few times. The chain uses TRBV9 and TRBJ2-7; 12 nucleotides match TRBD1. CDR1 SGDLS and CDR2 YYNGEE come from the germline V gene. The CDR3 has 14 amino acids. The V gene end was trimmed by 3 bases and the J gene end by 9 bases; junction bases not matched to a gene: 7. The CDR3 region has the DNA TGTGCCAGCAGCGGCCGGGACAGGGGGCTAGGGCAGTACTTC. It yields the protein CASSGRDRGLGQYF.

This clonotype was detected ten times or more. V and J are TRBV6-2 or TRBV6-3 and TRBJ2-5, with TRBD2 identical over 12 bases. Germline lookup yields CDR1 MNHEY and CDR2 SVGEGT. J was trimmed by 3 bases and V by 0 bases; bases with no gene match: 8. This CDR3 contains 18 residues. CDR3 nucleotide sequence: TGTGCCAGCAGTTACTCGATAAGACTAGCGGGAGAGGAAGAGACCCAGTACTTC. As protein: CASSYSIRLAGEEETQYF.

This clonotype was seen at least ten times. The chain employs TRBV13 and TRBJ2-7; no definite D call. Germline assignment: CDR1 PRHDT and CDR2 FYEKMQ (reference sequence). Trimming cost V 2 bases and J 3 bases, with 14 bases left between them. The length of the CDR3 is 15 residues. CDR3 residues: CASSLWAGPRYEQYF. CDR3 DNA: TGTGCCAGCAGCTTATGGGCCGGACCTCGCTACGAGCAGTACTTC.

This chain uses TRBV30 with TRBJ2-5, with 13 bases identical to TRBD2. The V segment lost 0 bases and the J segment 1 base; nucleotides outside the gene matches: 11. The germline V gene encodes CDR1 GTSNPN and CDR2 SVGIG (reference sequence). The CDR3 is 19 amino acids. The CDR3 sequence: CAWSVYRVTSGRAQETQYF. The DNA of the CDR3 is TGTGCCTGGAGTGTATACAGGGTTACTAGCGGGAGGGCCCAAGAGACCCAGTACTTC.

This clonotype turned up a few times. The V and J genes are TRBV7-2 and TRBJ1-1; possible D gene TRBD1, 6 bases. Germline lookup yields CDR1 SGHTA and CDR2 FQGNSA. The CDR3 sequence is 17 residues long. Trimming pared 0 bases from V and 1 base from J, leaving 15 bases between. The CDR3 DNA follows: TGTGCCAGCAGCTTAGCGCTAGGGGGGACCCCGAACACTGAAGCTTTCTTT. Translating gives CASSLALGGTPNTEAFF.

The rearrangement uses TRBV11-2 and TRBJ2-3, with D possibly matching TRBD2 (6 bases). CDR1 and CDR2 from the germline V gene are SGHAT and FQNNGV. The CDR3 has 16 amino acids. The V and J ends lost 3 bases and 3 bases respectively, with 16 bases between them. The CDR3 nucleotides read TGTGCCAGCAGCTTTTTCTTATCGGGAGCTACAGATACGCAGTATTTT. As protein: CASSFFLSGATDTQYF.

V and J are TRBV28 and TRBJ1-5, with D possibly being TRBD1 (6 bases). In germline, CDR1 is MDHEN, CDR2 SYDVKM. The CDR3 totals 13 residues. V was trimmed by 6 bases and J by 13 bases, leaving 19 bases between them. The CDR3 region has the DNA TGTGCCAGCAGCCTTAGCTCCCGGACAGCTCAGCATTTT. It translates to CASSLSSRTAQHF.

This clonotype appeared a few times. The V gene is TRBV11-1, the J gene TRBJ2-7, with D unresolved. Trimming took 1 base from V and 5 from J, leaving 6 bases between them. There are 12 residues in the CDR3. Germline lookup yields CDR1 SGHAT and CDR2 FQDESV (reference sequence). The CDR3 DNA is TGTGCCAGCAGCTTAGGCAACCACGAGCAGTACTTC. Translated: CASSLGNHEQYF.

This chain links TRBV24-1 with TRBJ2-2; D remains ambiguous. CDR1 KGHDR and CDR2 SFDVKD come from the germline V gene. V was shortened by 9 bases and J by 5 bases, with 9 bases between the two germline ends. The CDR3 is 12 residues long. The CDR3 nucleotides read TGTGCCACCGAGCTCCGGACCGGGGAGCTGTTTTTT. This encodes CATELRTGELFF.

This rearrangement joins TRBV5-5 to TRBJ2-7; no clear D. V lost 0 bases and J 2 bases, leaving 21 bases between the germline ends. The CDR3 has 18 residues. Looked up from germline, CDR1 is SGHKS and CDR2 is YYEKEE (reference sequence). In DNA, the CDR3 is TGTGCCAGCAGCTTGGAAGTAGGCGTTAGGTCAGCCCCCTACGAGCAGTACTTC. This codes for CASSLEVGVRSAPYEQYF. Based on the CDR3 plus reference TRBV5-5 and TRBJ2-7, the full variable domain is DAGVTQSPTHLIKTRGQQVTLRCSPISGHKSVSWYQQVLGQGPQFIFQYYEKEERGRGNFPDRFSARQFPNYSSELNVNALLLGDSALYLCASSLEVGVRSAPYEQYFGPGTRLTVT.